The 23 T cell receptor beta chains given below trace back to one sample, sequenced in a study of blood T cell repertoires in COVID-19. The protocol was immunoSEQ multiplex PCR, while the TCRdb copy is restricted to in-frame clones and leaves out a portion. Of 93,000 or so clones in the sample, roughly nine tenths are singletons; the top ten hold 3.5%. Sequencing was performed on peripheral blood. These receptors all come from an older woman with acute or convalescent COVID-19.

The rearrangement joins TRBV5-1 to TRBJ1-1; 8 bases agree with TRBD1. CDR3 length: 15 amino acids. Germline CDR1 and CDR2: SGHRS and YFSETQ. J was trimmed by 1 base and V by 3 bases; bases with no gene match: 5. The CDR3 sequence: CASSSQGAPNTEAFF. The CDR3 DNA follows: TGCGCCAGCAGCTCTCAGGGGGCGCCGAACACTGAAGCTTTCTTT.

The rearrangement joins TRBV2 to TRBJ1-2; 8 bases agree with TRBD1. The V gene's germline CDR1 is SNHLY and CDR2 FYNNEI. The CDR3 has 14 amino acids. J was trimmed by 8 bases and V by 5 bases; bases with no gene match: 10. The CDR3 loop reads CASSPDRELSGYTF. CDR3 coding DNA: TGTGCCAGCAGTCCGGACAGGGAATTGTCGGGCTACACCTTC.

Of note for this clone: Germline and junction disagree at one end, which may indicate a read error. J is TRBJ2-7 and V is TRBV5-1, with a tentative D call TRBD1 (6 bases). This CDR3 spans 14 amino acids. The germline V gene encodes CDR1 SGHRS and CDR2 YFSETQ. The CDR3 loop is CASSPDSLSYGQYF. The CDR3 DNA reads TGCGCCAGCAGCCCGGACAGTCTATCCTACGGGCAGTACTTC.

The V call is TRBV18, the J call TRBJ2-7; the D gene is possibly TRBD2 (7 bases). The ends were cut back, 2 bases at V and 2 bases at J, with 10 bases in the middle. Germline loops: CDR1 KGHSH, CDR2 LQKENI. The CDR3 spans 14 residues. The CDR3 loop reads CASSPGGGPYEQYF. The CDR3 nucleotides are TGTGCCAGCTCACCAGGCGGGGGCCCCTACGAGCAGTACTTC. Complete variable domain (other parts from reference TRBV18 and TRBJ2-7): NAGVMQNPRHLVRRRGQEARLRCSPMKGHSHVYWYRQLPEEGLKFMVYLQKENIIDESGMPKERFSAEFPKEGPSILRIQQVVRGDSAAYFCASSPGGGPYEQYFGPGTRLTVT.

V is TRBV7-8 and J is TRBJ2-1; D may be TRBD1 (6 bases). Germline CDR1 SGHVS, CDR2 FQNEAQ. The CDR3 consists of 15 residues. Trimming left V 0 bases short and J 8 bases short, with 14 bases between. CDR3 nucleotides: TGTGCCAGCAGCTTAGCGGTCAGGGGAATCGATGAGCAGTTCTTC. Translating it yields CASSLAVRGIDEQFF.

The chain has TRBV6-5 and TRBJ2-5; D unclear. CDR1 MNHEY and CDR2 SVGAGI come from the germline V gene. The CDR3 is 16 amino acids. V shed 4 bases and J shed 1 base, with 16 bases lying between them. Here the CDR3 reads CASSFSGLNSQETQYF. The CDR3 DNA is TGTGCCAGCAGTTTTTCCGGTCTAAATAGCCAAGAGACCCAGTACTTC.

The rearrangement joins TRBV11-2 to TRBJ2-7; possibly TRBD2 for D (5 bases). The V gene's germline CDR1 is SGHAT and CDR2 FQNNGV. V lost 1 base to trimming and J lost 12 bases, with 16 bases between them. The CDR3 totals 13 residues. This CDR3 reads CASSLGELAPLYF. As DNA, the CDR3 is TGTGCCAGCAGCTTAGGCGAGCTAGCCCCTCTGTACTTC.

V is TRBV4-1 and J is TRBJ2-1; D is unclear. This CDR3 is 13 amino acids long. Trimming took 3 bases from V and 5 from J, leaving 8 bases between them. CDR1 and CDR2 (germline): MGHRA, YSYEKL. Here the CDR3 reads CASSHIADNEQFF. CDR3 bases: TGCGCCAGCAGCCACATAGCAGACAATGAGCAGTTCTTC.

The rearrangement uses TRBV20-1 and TRBJ2-3; 9 bases agree with TRBD2. V lost 3 bases, J lost 0 bases, and 10 bases stayed unmatched. This CDR3 is built from 17 residues. Germline CDR1 is DFQATT and CDR2 is SNEGSKA (reference sequence). CDR3 region: CSASALAGTPSTDTQYF. CDR3 sequence (DNA): TGCAGTGCTAGTGCCCTAGCGGGAACCCCTAGCACAGATACGCAGTATTTT.

V is TRBV16 and J is TRBJ1-5; D not certain. Germline V lookup: CDR1 KGHSY, CDR2 FQNENV. The CDR3 covers 14 residues. Trimming shortened V by 4 bases and J by 0 bases, and 7 bases separated the two germline ends. CDR3 DNA sequence: TGTGCCAGCAGCCGACAATATAGCAATCAGCCCCAGCATTTT. As protein: CASSRQYSNQPQHF.

DNA for the CDR3: TGTGCCAGCAGCGTAGGGGGCGGGAGATCGCACACCGGGGAGCTGTTTTTT. Protein: CASSVGGGRSHTGELFF. The V call is TRBV9, the J call TRBJ2-2, with TRBD2 matching 7 bases. V lost 0 bases, J lost 3 bases, and 8 bases stayed unmatched. The length of the CDR3 is 17 residues. Germline CDR1 SGDLS, CDR2 YYNGEE.

V and J are TRBV20-1 and TRBJ2-1, with D perhaps TRBD2 (6 bases). This CDR3 is 11 amino acids long. Per germline, CDR1 DFQATT and CDR2 SNEGSKA (reference sequence). The V end lost 4 bases, the J end lost 9 bases, and 10 bases lay between the germline ends. CDR3 sequence (DNA): TGCAGTGCTAAACTAGCACCTGAGCAGTTCTTC. Its protein product is CSAKLAPEQFF.

The chain combines TRBV15 with TRBJ1-1; D is unclear. Germline values: CDR1 LNHNV, CDR2 YYDKDF (reference sequence). The CDR3 runs to 15 residues. The V and J ends lost 0 bases and 1 base respectively, with 9 bases between them. Here the CDR3 reads CATSRDLSGNTEAFF. The CDR3 nucleotides read TGTGCCACCAGCAGAGATCTTTCAGGGAACACTGAAGCTTTCTTT.

The chain couples TRBV5-5 to TRBJ1-1, with TRBD1 identical over 7 bases. The CDR3 covers 13 residues. V lost 2 bases and J lost 7; bases outside the gene matches: 5. The germline gives CDR1 SGHKS, CDR2 YYEKEE (reference sequence). The DNA for the CDR3 is TGTGCCAGCAGCTTTAGGACAGGTAGTGAAGCTTTCTTT. Its protein product is CASSFRTGSEAFF.

This rearrangement joins TRBV29-1 to TRBJ1-4; D gene uncertain. This CDR3 contains 15 residues. CDR1 and CDR2 (germline): SQVTM, ANQGSEA. V was clipped by 7 bases and J by 4 bases, with 19 bases between them. The CDR3 nucleotides are TGCAGCGCCCGTCGAGGGCTGCAGCTTAATGAAAAACTGTTTTTT. It codes for CSARRGLQLNEKLFF.

The gene calls are TRBV10-1 and TRBJ2-3; 9 positions match TRBD1. Germline loops: CDR1 WNHNN, CDR2 SYGVQD (reference sequence). V shed 6 bases and J 7 bases; nucleotides not matched to a gene: 2. CDR3 length: 12 amino acids. The CDR3 coding sequence is TGCGCCAGCAGCGGGACAGGGAATACGCAGTATTTT. Its translation is CASSGTGNTQYF.

The J gene is TRBJ2-2, the V gene TRBV27; TRBD1 aligns across 7 bases. With 6 bases clipped from V and 2 bases from J, the junction kept 9 bases outside the gene matches. This CDR3 region has 16 residues. The germline V gene has CDR1 MNHEY and CDR2 SMNVEV (reference sequence). CDR3 sequence: CASRKNQGVNTGELFF. DNA for the CDR3: TGTGCCAGCAGGAAGAATCAGGGGGTTAACACCGGGGAGCTGTTTTTT.

The chain couples TRBV19 to TRBJ1-3; tentative D call: TRBD1 (6 bases). The CDR3 has 17 amino acids. The germline V and J ends were trimmed by 6 bases and 0 bases, with 18 bases remaining between them. CDR1 is LNHDA and CDR2 is SQIVND in the germline V gene (reference sequence). The CDR3: CASSDTLDSLSGNTIYF. CDR3 bases: TGTGCCAGTAGCGATACTTTGGACAGCCTCTCTGGAAACACCATATATTTT. Together with reference TRBV19 and TRBJ1-3, the CDR3 gives the full variable domain: DGGITQSPKYLFRKEGQNVTLSCEQNLNHDAMYWYRQDPGQGLRLIYYSQIVNDFQKGDIAEGYSVSREKKESFPLTVTSAQKNPTAFYLCASSDTLDSLSGNTIYFGEGSWLTVV.

The CDR3 sequence: CASSKNRRNTEAFF. The CDR3 DNA reads TGTGCCAGCAGTAAAAATAGAAGGAACACTGAAGCTTTCTTT. The chain is built from TRBV28 and TRBJ1-1; D ambiguous. Germline CDR1 reads MDHEN; CDR2 reads SYDVKM. Trimming cost V 5 bases and J 1 base, with 11 bases left between them. The CDR3 covers 14 residues.

The J gene is TRBJ2-1, the V gene TRBV2, with a possible D match to TRBD2 (7 bases). The CDR3 is made up of 13 amino acids. V lost 5 bases to trimming and J lost 8 bases, with 13 bases between them. Germline CDR1 reads SNHLY; CDR2 reads FYNNEI. CDR3 sequence: CASSLRGGYEQFF. The DNA of the CDR3 is TGTGCCAGCAGTCTCAGGGGAGGGTATGAGCAGTTCTTC.

V and J are TRBV4-1 and TRBJ1-3; D is perhaps TRBD1 (6 bases). Trimming stripped 1 base from V and 2 bases from J, with 15 bases between. This CDR3 region has 17 residues. Germline assignment: CDR1 MGHRA and CDR2 YSYEKL. The DNA for the CDR3 is TGCGCCAGCAGCCAAGGACCTTTTGCAGGGGCTGGAAACACCATATATTTT. Its protein is CASSQGPFAGAGNTIYF.

The J gene is TRBJ2-4, the V gene TRBV28; 12 bases map to TRBD2. Germline V lookup: CDR1 MDHEN, CDR2 SYDVKM. The CDR3 covers 14 residues. After removal of 4 bases from V and 7 bases from J, the junction contained 2 bases not matched to a gene. CDR3 in DNA: TGTGCCAGCAGTTGGCTAGCGGGAGGGAACATTCAGTACTTC. Its translation: CASSWLAGGNIQYF.

The gene calls are TRBV28 and TRBJ1-4; 9 positions match TRBD1. The CDR3 is made up of 17 amino acids. The V segment lost 4 bases and the J segment 1 base; nucleotides outside the gene matches: 7. CDR1 MDHEN and CDR2 SYDVKM come from the germline V gene. The CDR3 sequence: CASSSPGTGITNEKLFF. CDR3 coding DNA: TGTGCCAGCAGTTCCCCCGGGACAGGGATAACTAATGAAAAACTGTTTTTT.